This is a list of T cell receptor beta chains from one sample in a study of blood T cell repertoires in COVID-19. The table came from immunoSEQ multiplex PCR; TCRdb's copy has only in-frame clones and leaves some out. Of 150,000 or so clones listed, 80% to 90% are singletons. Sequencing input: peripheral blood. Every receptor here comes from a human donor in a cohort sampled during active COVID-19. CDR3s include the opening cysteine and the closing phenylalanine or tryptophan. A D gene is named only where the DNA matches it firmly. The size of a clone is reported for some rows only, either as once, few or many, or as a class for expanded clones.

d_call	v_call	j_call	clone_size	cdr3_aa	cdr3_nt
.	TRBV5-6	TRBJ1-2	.	CASSPSGEFYGYTF	TGTGCCAGCAGCCCCTCCGGGGAGTTTTATGGCTACACCTTC
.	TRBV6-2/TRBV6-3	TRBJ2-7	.	CASSYSSGEQYF	TGTGCCAGCAGTTACTCGAGCGGCGAGCAGTACTTC
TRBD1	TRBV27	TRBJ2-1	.	CASSQDRAREQFF	TGTGCCAGCAGCCAAGACAGGGCGCGGGAGCAGTTCTTC
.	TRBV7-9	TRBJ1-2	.	CASNPTGSNYGYTF	TGTGCCAGCAACCCAACCGGTTCTAACTATGGCTACACCTTC
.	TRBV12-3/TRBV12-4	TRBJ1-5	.	CAVREGNQPQHF	TGTGCCGTCCGGGAAGGCAATCAGCCCCAGCATTTT
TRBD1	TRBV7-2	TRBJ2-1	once	CASSLNRGPNEQFF	TGTGCCAGCAGCTTGAACAGGGGGCCGAATGAGCAGTTCTTC
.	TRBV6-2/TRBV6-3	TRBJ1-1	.	CASSFQNTEAFF	TGTGCCAGCAGTTTCCAGAACACTGAAGCTTTCTTT
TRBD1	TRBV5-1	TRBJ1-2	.	CASSIGQGEGYTF	TGCGCCAGCAGCATAGGACAGGGAGAAGGCTACACCTTC
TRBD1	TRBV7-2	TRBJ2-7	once	CASSADRGASYEQYF	TGTGCCAGCAGCGCGGACAGGGGCGCGTCCTACGAGCAGTACTTC
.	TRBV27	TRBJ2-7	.	CASMGLSNYEQYF	TGTGCCTCTATGGGCCTTTCAAACTACGAGCAGTACTTC
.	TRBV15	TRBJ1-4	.	CATCRKGLANEKLFF	TGTGCCACCTGCCGAAAGGGGTTGGCTAATGAAAAACTGTTTTTT
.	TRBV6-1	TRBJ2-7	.	CASREAPYEQYF	TGTGCCAGCAGGGAAGCTCCGTACGAGCAGTACTTC
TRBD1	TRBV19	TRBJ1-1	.	CASSTLQGWNTEAFF	TGTGCCAGTAGTACTCTACAGGGGTGGAACACTGAAGCTTTCTTT
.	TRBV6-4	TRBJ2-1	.	CASSPLSTGWNEQFF	TGTGCCAGCAGTCCTCTTTCGACGGGGTGGAATGAGCAGTTCTTC
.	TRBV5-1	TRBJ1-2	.	CASSPSGAVGSTF	TGCGCCAGCAGCCCCTCCGGAGCGGTAGGGTCCACCTTC
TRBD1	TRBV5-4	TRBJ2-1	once	CASSQNLQQGTYNEQFF	TGTGCCAGCAGCCAGAACCTACAACAGGGGACCTACAATGAGCAGTTCTTC
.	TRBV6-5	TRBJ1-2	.	CASSYDRTNYGYTF	TGTGCCAGCAGTTACGACAGGACTAACTATGGCTACACCTTC
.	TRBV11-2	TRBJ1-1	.	CASSLSAGNTEAFF	TGTGCCAGCAGCTTATCTGCAGGGAACACTGAAGCTTTCTTT
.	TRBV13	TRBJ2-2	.	CASSLRGITGELFF	TGTGCCAGCAGCTTACGGGGGATTACCGGGGAGCTGTTTTTT
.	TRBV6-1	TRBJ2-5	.	CASSEGVGRGLPQETQYF	TGTGCCAGCAGTGAAGGGGTTGGCCGGGGTCTTCCTCAAGAGACCCAGTACTTC
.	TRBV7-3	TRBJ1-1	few	CASSFSGVTEAFF	TGTGCCAGCAGCTTCTCCGGGGTGACTGAAGCTTTCTTT
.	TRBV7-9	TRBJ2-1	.	CASSSGGLFSYNEQFF	TGTGCCAGCAGCTCCGGGGGGCTCTTCTCCTACAATGAGCAGTTCTTC
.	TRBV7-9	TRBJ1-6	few	CASSLGAGSNSPLHF	TGTGCCAGCAGCTTAGGGGCAGGGTCTAATTCACCCCTCCACTTT
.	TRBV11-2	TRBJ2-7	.	CASSRDWGSYEQYF	TGTGCCAGCAGTCGGGACTGGGGGTCCTACGAGCAGTACTTC
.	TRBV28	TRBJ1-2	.	CASSQGDYGYTF	TGTGCCAGCAGTCAAGGGGACTATGGCTACACCTTC
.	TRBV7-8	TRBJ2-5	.	CASSRDRQETQYF	TGTGCCAGCAGCCGAGACAGACAAGAGACCCAGTACTTC
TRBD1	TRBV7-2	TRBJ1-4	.	CASSLRTGKGEKLFF	TGTGCCAGCAGCCTAAGGACAGGGAAGGGTGAAAAACTGTTTTTT
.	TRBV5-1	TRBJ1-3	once	CASRPSTGTFGNTIYF	TGCGCCAGCAGGCCATCAACAGGGACCTTCGGAAACACCATATATTTT
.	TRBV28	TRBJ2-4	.	CASSLRGGGIGIQYF	TGTGCCAGCAGTTTGAGGGGTGGCGGGATAGGCATTCAGTACTTC
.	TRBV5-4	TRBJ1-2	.	CASSAIQADGYTF	TGTGCCAGCAGCGCAATACAGGCGGATGGCTACACCTTC
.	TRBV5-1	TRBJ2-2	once	CASSTRVTGELFF	TGCGCCAGCAGCACCAGGGTGACCGGGGAGCTGTTTTTT
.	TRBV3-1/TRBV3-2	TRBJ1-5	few	CASSLAASGAGQPQHF	TGTGCCAGCAGCCTCGCGGCGAGCGGGGCTGGGCAGCCCCAGCATTTT
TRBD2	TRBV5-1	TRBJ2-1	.	CASGTSGGYEQFF	TGCGCCAGCGGGACTAGCGGGGGTTATGAGCAGTTCTTC
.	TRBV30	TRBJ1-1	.	CAWSRGGSDTEAFF	TGTGCCTGGAGTCGGGGGGGTTCGGACACTGAAGCTTTCTTT